Listed here are 25 T cell receptor beta chains from one sample, sequenced in a study of T cell responses to AZD1222 COVID-19 vaccine. Only in-frame clones appear in the TCRdb table, and some are missing; sequencing was by immunoSEQ multiplex PCR. The sample records about 140,000 clones, just over 90% being singletons. This specimen was peripheral blood, taken 28 days after the second AZD1222 dose. The receptors shown here come from an adult who received the AZD1222 COVID-19 vaccine.

The chain uses TRBV5-1 and TRBJ1-1, with 7 bases matching TRBD1. Germline CDR1 and CDR2: SGHRS and YFSETQ. After removal of 0 bases from V and 4 bases from J, the junction contained 6 bases not matched to a gene. The CDR3 sequence is 15 residues long. The CDR3: CASSLGVTGATEAFF. DNA for the CDR3: TGCGCCAGCAGCTTGGGGGTTACAGGGGCCACTGAAGCTTTCTTT.

This chain connects TRBV7-3 to TRBJ2-1, with 10 bases lining up with TRBD2. From germline, CDR1 is SGHTA and CDR2 FQGTGA. The ends lost 3 bases at V and 8 bases at J; junction bases unmatched: 10. CDR3 length equals 16 residues. CDR3 amino acids: CASSLGASGSLDEQFF. The CDR3 DNA sequence: TGTGCCAGCAGCTTGGGAGCTAGCGGGAGCCTCGATGAGCAGTTCTTC.

The chain joins TRBV29-1 to TRBJ2-3; D is uncertain. In germline, CDR1 is SQVTM, CDR2 ANQGSEA. Trimming cost V 3 bases and J 2 bases, with 9 bases left between them. CDR3 length: 13 amino acids. CDR3: CSVETSVTDTQYF. Written as DNA, the CDR3 is TGCAGCGTTGAGACCAGCGTCACAGATACGCAGTATTTT.

The chain couples TRBV7-6 to TRBJ1-5, with 8 positions matching TRBD1. This CDR3 has 17 residues. Germline trimming cut 4 bases from V and 2 bases from J; bases unmatched to any gene: 10. Germline lookup yields CDR1 SGHVS and CDR2 FNYEAQ. CDR3 coding DNA: TGTGCCAGCAGCTCCTCTTTGGTGGGACAGGGCAATCAGCCCCAGCATTTT. It yields the protein CASSSSLVGQGNQPQHF.

The V and J genes are TRBV7-9 and TRBJ1-1; D remains unclear. The germline CDR1 and CDR2 sequences are SEHNR and FQNEAQ (reference sequence). V was clipped by 5 bases and J by 1 base, with 17 bases between them. The CDR3 runs 16 residues. The CDR3 reads CASSRGQSSRNTEAFF. CDR3 nucleotide sequence: TGTGCCAGCAGCCGTGGTCAGTCCAGCCGGAACACTGAAGCTTTCTTT. The entire variable domain, with the rest obtained from reference TRBV7-9 and TRBJ1-1, is as follows: DTGVSQNPRHKITKRGQNVTFRCDPISEHNRLYWYRQTLGQGPEFLTYFQNEAQLEKSRLLSDRFSAERPKGSFSTLEIQRTEQGDSAMYLCASSRGQSSRNTEAFFGQGTRLTVV.

The genes are TRBV24-1 and TRBJ1-5; D remains ambiguous. This CDR3 comprises 15 residues. V was pared by 3 bases and J by 2 bases, with 10 bases between. The germline CDR1 and CDR2 sequences are KGHDR and SFDVKD. The DNA for the CDR3 is TGTGCCACCAGTGATAGGCGGGCAGGCAATCAGCCCCAGCATTTT. Translation: CATSDRRAGNQPQHF.

The rearrangement joins TRBV27 to TRBJ2-7, with a weak D call TRBD1 (6 bases). The CDR3 has 15 amino acids. The germline V gene encodes CDR1 MNHEY and CDR2 SMNVEV (reference sequence). Trimming shortened V by 6 bases and J by 3 bases, and 18 bases separated the two germline ends. The CDR3 DNA is TGTGCCAGCAGCATAGTGGGGACACAAAACTACGAGCAGTACTTC. Translated: CASSIVGTQNYEQYF.

The rearrangement links TRBV5-1 to TRBJ2-7; D possibly corresponds to TRBD2 (5 bases). V shed 5 bases and J shed 3 bases, with 21 bases lying between them. This CDR3 comprises 16 residues. CDR1 is SGHRS and CDR2 is YFSETQ in the germline V gene. CDR3 DNA sequence: TGCGCCAGCAGAACCCCTCCCAGATTCGGAGGCTACGAGCAGTACTTC. Translating gives CASRTPPRFGGYEQYF.

In the case of this clone: This CDR3 is also generated by other DNA sequences in the sample. The chain employs TRBV7-2 and TRBJ1-3; D remains ambiguous. Trimming removed 5 bases from V and 2 bases from J, with 16 bases in between. This CDR3 has 16 residues. Looked up from germline, CDR1 is SGHTA and CDR2 is FQGNSA. The CDR3 DNA follows: TGTGCCAGCAGCGAGAGGTGGAGGCCTCCTGGAAACACCATATATTTT. It translates to CASSERWRPPGNTIYF. The entire variable domain, with the rest obtained from reference TRBV7-2 and TRBJ1-3, is as follows: GAGVSQSPSNKVTEKGKDVELRCDPISGHTALYWYRQSLGQGLEFLIYFQGNSAPDKSGLPSDRFSAERTGGSVSTLTIQRTQQEDSAVYLCASSERWRPPGNTIYFGEGSWLTVV.

This chain joins TRBV7-2 and TRBJ2-7, with TRBD1 identical over 8 bases. The CDR3 runs 16 residues. The J segment lost 3 bases and the V segment lost 0 bases, leaving 7 bases of the junction unmatched. Per germline, CDR1 SGHTA and CDR2 FQGNSA. In DNA form, the CDR3 reads TGTGCCAGCAGCTTAGCGGGGACAGGAAACTACTACGAGCAGTACTTC. It codes for CASSLAGTGNYYEQYF.

The CDR3 DNA reads as TGTGCCAGTAGTATGGAAGGTGGAGCCCAGCATTTT. This codes for CASSMEGGAQHF. The chain combines TRBV19 with TRBJ1-5; no clear D. Germline lookup yields CDR1 LNHDA and CDR2 SQIVND (reference sequence). Between the trimmed V and J ends, which lost 3 bases and 11 bases, there was a span of 11 bases. The CDR3 is 12 amino acids.

CDR3 DNA sequence: TGTGCTAGTGGTCCTACATGGCTAGCGGGACGGGAGCAGTTCTTC. Its translation is CASGPTWLAGREQFF. The J gene is TRBJ2-1, the V gene TRBV12-5; 9 bases match TRBD2. Trimming took 5 bases from V and 10 from J; bases not matched to a gene: 12. Germline loops: CDR1 LGHNT, CDR2 FRNRAP. The CDR3 is 15 amino acids.

V usage is TRBV6-1 and J usage is TRBJ2-7, with TRBD1 matching 8 bases. The CDR3 is 13 residues long. Germline V gives CDR1 MNHNS, CDR2 SASEGT. The J segment lost 10 bases and the V segment lost 2 bases, leaving 7 bases of the junction unmatched. The CDR3: CASSESRTGPQYF. CDR3 nucleotides: TGTGCCAGCAGTGAAAGCCGGACAGGGCCCCAGTACTTC.

CDR3 region: CASSLTGRAYGYTF. The CDR3 nucleotides are TGTGCCAGCAGCTTAACCGGCAGGGCCTATGGCTACACCTTC. The rearrangement uses TRBV7-3 and TRBJ1-2; the D gene is possibly TRBD1 (5 bases). Trimming removed 0 bases at V and 4 bases at J, with 9 bases between. In germline, CDR1 is SGHTA, CDR2 FQGTGA. The CDR3 spans 14 residues.

This clone came up a few times. The gene calls are TRBV4-1 and TRBJ2-7; D unclear. Trimming took off 3 bases at V and 3 bases at J, with 15 bases between the two ends. The CDR3 extends over 15 amino acids. Germline lookup yields CDR1 MGHRA and CDR2 YSYEKL. CDR3 sequence (DNA): TGCGCCAGCAGCCATATGTATCGGATCGACTACGAGCAGTACTTC. Protein: CASSHMYRIDYEQYF.

This chain connects TRBV4-3 to TRBJ2-3; D is perhaps TRBD1 (6 bases). The CDR3 has 16 residues. V lost 0 bases and J lost 4, with 14 bases in between. Germline CDR1 is LGHNA and CDR2 is YSLEER. CDR3 nucleotide sequence: TGCGCCAGCAGCCAAGATCTAACAGGGAAGGCAGATACGCAGTATTTT. Its protein is CASSQDLTGKADTQYF.

CDR3 DNA sequence: TGTGCCAGCAGCCCGCATAGCGGGGCGGGCTCAGATACGCAGTATTTT. The encoded protein is CASSPHSGAGSDTQYF. The gene calls are TRBV7-3 and TRBJ2-3, with 8 bases that match TRBD2. V shed 5 bases and J 4 bases; nucleotides not matched to a gene: 11. CDR3 length: 16 amino acids. In germline, CDR1 is SGHTA, CDR2 FQGTGA.

The gene calls are TRBV10-3 and TRBJ2-7, with TRBD1 matching over 9 bases. This CDR3 spans 15 amino acids. Germline CDR1 ENHRY, CDR2 SYGVKD. V shed 3 bases and J 3 bases; nucleotides not matched to a gene: 6. The CDR3 region has the DNA TGTGCCATCAGTGACCCGGGACAGGGAAACTACGAGCAGTACTTC. This gives the protein CAISDPGQGNYEQYF.

CDR3 coding DNA: TGTGCCAGCTCACCACCCCCAAGAGTAATGAACACTGAAGCTTTCTTT. Amino acid sequence: CASSPPPRVMNTEAFF. The rearrangement uses TRBV18 and TRBJ1-1; the D is unclear. The germline V and J ends were trimmed by 0 bases and 0 bases, with 11 bases remaining between them. The CDR3 loop spans 16 amino acids. Germline CDR1 KGHSH, CDR2 LQKENI.

The genes are TRBV28 and TRBJ1-2, with 9 bases that match TRBD1. This CDR3 region has 13 residues. Germline CDR1 reads MDHEN; CDR2 reads SYDVKM. V was clipped by 3 bases and J by 5 bases; unmatched bases: 1. The CDR3 loop is CASSLGQGYGYTF. CDR3 nucleotides: TGTGCCAGCAGTTTGGGACAGGGTTATGGCTACACCTTC.

This clone was observed a single time. V gene TRBV28 combines with J gene TRBJ2-6, with TRBD2 matching 12 bases. In germline, CDR1 is MDHEN, CDR2 SYDVKM. The CDR3 length is 19 residues. V shed 4 bases and J 0 bases; nucleotides not matched to a gene: 7. The CDR3 region is CASSSPSGRASSGANVLTF. DNA for the CDR3: TGTGCCAGCAGTTCCCCTAGCGGGAGGGCCTCCTCTGGGGCCAACGTCCTGACTTTC.

The chain has TRBV18 and TRBJ1-1; D perhaps matches TRBD1 (6 bases). Trimming cost V 3 bases and J 5 bases, with 13 bases left between them. Per germline, CDR1 KGHSH and CDR2 LQKENI. The CDR3 has 14 residues. The DNA for the CDR3 is TGTGCCAGCTCACCTTCGGTGGGGGCGACTGAAGCTTTCTTT. Translated: CASSPSVGATEAFF. Together with reference TRBV18 and TRBJ1-1, the CDR3 gives the full variable domain: NAGVMQNPRHLVRRRGQEARLRCSPMKGHSHVYWYRQLPEEGLKFMVYLQKENIIDESGMPKERFSAEFPKEGPSILRIQQVVRGDSAAYFCASSPSVGATEAFFGQGTRLTVV.

The rearrangement uses TRBV12-3 or TRBV12-4 and TRBJ1-2, with 7 bases fitting TRBD1. Unmatched junction bases numbered 8, after V lost 6 bases and J lost 7 bases. CDR3 size: 13 residues. CDR3 DNA: TGTGCCAGCAGCCCCGACAGGGTGGCTGGCTACACCTTC. Translating gives CASSPDRVAGYTF.

This clone has only a few counts. The V gene is TRBV13, the J gene TRBJ1-5; D not certain. The CDR3 length is 15 residues. Germline V lookup: CDR1 PRHDT, CDR2 FYEKMQ (reference sequence). Trimming left V 5 bases short and J 5 bases short, with 16 bases between. CDR3 in amino acids: CASSRASLSDQPQHF. CDR3 nucleotide sequence: TGTGCCAGCAGCCGTGCGTCCCTCTCAGATCAGCCCCAGCATTTT. The whole variable domain, remainder taken from reference TRBV13 and TRBJ1-5, is AAGVIQSPRHLIKEKRETATLKCYPIPRHDTVYWYQQGPGQDPQFLISFYEKMQSDKGSIPDRFSAQQFSDYHSELNMSSLELGDSALYFCASSRASLSDQPQHFGDGTRLSIL.

The chain links TRBV24-1 to TRBJ2-3; D is undetermined. The germline V gene encodes CDR1 KGHDR and CDR2 SFDVKD. This CDR3 spans 14 amino acids. V lost 3 bases, J lost 5 bases, and 11 bases lay in between. The CDR3 reads CATSDARPLDTQYF. The DNA of the CDR3 is TGTGCCACCAGTGATGCCCGACCGCTAGATACGCAGTATTTT.